These 10 T cell receptor beta chains originate from one sample sequenced in a study of CD8 T cells in Susac syndrome. With random hexamers, about 0.5 to 1 ug RNA was reverse transcribed. One entry per CDR3 protein results from TCRdb running MiXCR on the immunoSEQ multiplex PCR reads. Seen here are 150,000 to 200,000 distinct CDR3 sequences, approximately 94% observed once, and the top ten hold 0.075% to 0.095%. The sequencing sample was made of CD4+ T cells from PBMCs. All receptors derive from a human donor with multiple sclerosis.

In DNA form, the CDR3 reads TGTGCCAGTAGTATGTCGCCCCGGACTGCCTACGAGCAGTACTTC. Residues: CASSMSPRTAYEQYF. The gene calls are TRBV19 and TRBJ2-7; D is possibly TRBD2 (5 bases). CDR1 is LNHDA and CDR2 is SQIVND in the germline V gene (reference sequence). V was clipped by 3 bases and J by 2 bases, with 14 bases between them. The CDR3 runs to 15 residues. The whole variable domain, remainder taken from reference TRBV19 and TRBJ2-7, is DGGITQSPKYLFRKEGQNVTLSCEQNLNHDAMYWYRQDPGQGLRLIYYSQIVNDFQKGDIAEGYSVSREKKESFPLTVTSAQKNPTAFYLCASSMSPRTAYEQYFGPGTRLTVT.

The J gene is TRBJ2-7, the V gene TRBV6-1; 8 positions agree with TRBD2. The germline V gene has CDR1 MNHNS and CDR2 SASEGT. This CDR3 has 16 residues. In DNA form, the CDR3 reads TGTGTCACGGGCGAGCGGGAGCCCAATTTAACCTACGAGCAGTACTTC. Its translation is CVTGEREPNLTYEQYF.

The chain links TRBV12-3 or TRBV12-4 to TRBJ1-1; D unresolved. The CDR3 has 12 amino acids. V lost 6 bases and J lost 4, with 9 bases in between. In DNA form, the CDR3 reads TGTGCCAGCAGCTTCCTCGGCACTGAAGCTTTCTTT. As protein: CASSFLGTEAFF.

The chain couples TRBV18 to TRBJ2-4; 8 positions match TRBD1. With 3 bases clipped from V and 0 bases from J, the junction kept 4 bases outside the gene matches. This CDR3 is built from 16 residues. From germline, CDR1 is KGHSH and CDR2 LQKENI. The CDR3 spells CASSPLQGVAKNIQYF. CDR3 DNA sequence: TGTGCCAGCTCACCGCTACAGGGGGTAGCCAAAAACATTCAGTACTTC. The full variable domain, rest sourced from reference TRBV18 and TRBJ2-4, is NAGVMQNPRHLVRRRGQEARLRCSPMKGHSHVYWYRQLPEEGLKFMVYLQKENIIDESGMPKERFSAEFPKEGPSILRIQQVVRGDSAAYFCASSPLQGVAKNIQYFGAGTRLSVL.

This clonotype was detected only once. The chain joins TRBV20-1 to TRBJ2-5, with D tentatively TRBD1 (5 bases). The CDR3 has 18 amino acids. V shed 5 bases and J shed 2 bases, with 27 bases lying between them. The germline V gene encodes CDR1 DFQATT and CDR2 SNEGSKA (reference sequence). For the CDR3, the DNA is TGCAGTGCTGGCCGCCCGAGGTATCAGGGAACTCTACAAGAGACCCAGTACTTC. Its translation: CSAGRPRYQGTLQETQYF.

The CDR3 is CASSPTRGAATNEKLFF. The CDR3 DNA reads as TGTGCCAGCAGCCCCACCAGGGGAGCCGCAACTAATGAAAAACTGTTTTTT. The rearrangement links TRBV5-4 to TRBJ1-4; TRBD1 is a possible D gene (6 bases). Trimming took 4 bases from V and 0 from J, leaving 16 bases between them. In germline, CDR1 is SGHNT, CDR2 YYREEE (reference sequence). The CDR3 spans 17 residues.

This chain uses TRBV27 with TRBJ2-7; TRBD1 agrees at 7 bases. This CDR3 is built from 15 residues. J was trimmed by 2 bases and V by 5 bases; bases with no gene match: 9. Germline loops: CDR1 MNHEY, CDR2 SMNVEV (reference sequence). The CDR3 DNA follows: TGTGCCAGCAGTCCCTGGGGGCAGGGGGCCTACGAGCAGTACTTC. Encoded protein: CASSPWGQGAYEQYF.

This clonotype was seen a single time. The rearrangement uses TRBV27 and TRBJ2-1; 10 positions agree with TRBD2. The CDR3 covers 20 residues. The germline gives CDR1 MNHEY, CDR2 SMNVEV (reference sequence). V shed 8 bases and J 0 bases; nucleotides not matched to a gene: 19. The DNA of the CDR3 is TGTGCCAGCCTCTCAAAGGTGGCTAGCGGGAGTCGTAGCTCCTACAATGAGCAGTTCTTC. The encoded protein is CASLSKVASGSRSSYNEQFF.

The genes are TRBV30 and TRBJ1-5, with 7 bases identical to TRBD1. Germline lookup yields CDR1 GTSNPN and CDR2 SVGIG (reference sequence). This CDR3 contains 13 residues. V was pared by 3 bases and J by 6 bases, with 5 bases of the junction left unmatched. CDR3 nucleotides: TGTGCCTGGAGCCAACAGGGGAGTCAGCCCCAGCATTTT. This encodes CAWSQQGSQPQHF.

This clonotype was detected only once. The chain recombines TRBV20-1 with TRBJ2-1; 7 positions match TRBD1. The CDR3 totals 16 residues. CDR1 and CDR2 from the germline V gene are DFQATT and SNEGSKA (reference sequence). V lost 5 bases to trimming and J lost 0 bases; unmatched junction nucleotides: 10. This chain's CDR3 is CSASQVTGSSYNEQFF. For the CDR3, the DNA is TGCAGTGCTTCCCAAGTGACAGGGAGCTCCTACAATGAGCAGTTCTTC.